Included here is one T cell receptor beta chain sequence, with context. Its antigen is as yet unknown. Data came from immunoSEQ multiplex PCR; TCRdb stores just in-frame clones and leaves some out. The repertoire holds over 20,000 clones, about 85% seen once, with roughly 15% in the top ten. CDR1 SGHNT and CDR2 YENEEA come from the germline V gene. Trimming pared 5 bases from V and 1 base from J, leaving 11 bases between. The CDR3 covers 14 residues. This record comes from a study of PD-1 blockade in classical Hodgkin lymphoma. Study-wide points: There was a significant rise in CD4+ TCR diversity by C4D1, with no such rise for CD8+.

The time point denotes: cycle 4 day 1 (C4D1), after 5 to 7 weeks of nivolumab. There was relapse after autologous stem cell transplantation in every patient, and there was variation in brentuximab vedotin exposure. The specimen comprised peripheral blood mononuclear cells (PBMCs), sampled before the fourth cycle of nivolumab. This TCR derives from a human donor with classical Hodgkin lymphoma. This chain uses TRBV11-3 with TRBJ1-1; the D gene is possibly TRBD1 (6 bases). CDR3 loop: CASSLQGANTEAFF. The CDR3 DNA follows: TGTGCCAGCAGCCTACAGGGAGCGAACACTGAAGCTTTCTTT.